This entry lists 25 T cell receptor beta chains sequenced from one sample in a study of vaccination and CD4 T cells after COVID-19. Sequencing of the DNA from cultured CD4+ T cells was carried out with the Oncomine TCR Beta short-read assay. Using its own MiXCR run on the PCR reads, TCRdb lists one record per CDR3 protein. The sample yields 8,500 to 9,500 distinct CDR3 sequences, roughly a third seen once. What these receptors recognize is not known. Stated treatment: roughly 10-day PBMC culture with coronavirus spike peptide pools or control peptides (ViraFEST assay). Harvesting of the unexposed donor's CD4+ T cells predated the COVID-19 pandemic (2011-2018). Sequenced sample: CD4+ T cells from blood, cultured in vitro. All receptors derive from a human donor in good health.

The V and J genes are TRBV10-2 and TRBJ2-7; 9 bases line up with TRBD2. This CDR3 has 14 residues. V lost 5 bases and J lost 2; bases outside the gene matches: 4. Germline V gene lookup returns CDR1 WSHSY and CDR2 SAAADI. The CDR3 DNA follows: TGCGCCAGCAGTTCGTCTAGCGGGGCCTACGAGCAGTACTTC. Its protein product is CASSSSSGAYEQYF.

The chain recombines TRBV19 with TRBJ1-2, with D unresolved. V lost 6 bases to trimming and J lost 3 bases, with 14 bases between them. Per germline, CDR1 LNHDA and CDR2 SQIVND (reference sequence). The CDR3 runs 14 residues. This CDR3 reads CASSSSPAHYGYTF. CDR3 nucleotides: TGTGCCAGTAGCTCCTCCCCGGCCCACTATGGCTACACCTTC.

This clonotype has only one observation. The gene calls are TRBV2 and TRBJ1-3, with no clear D. V lost 8 bases, J lost 3 bases, and 11 bases lay in between. Per germline, CDR1 SNHLY and CDR2 FYNNEI. The CDR3 totals 13 residues. The CDR3 loop is CASPHGDGNTIYF. CDR3 nucleotide sequence: TGTGCCAGCCCCCATGGGGATGGAAACACCATATATTTT.

V gene TRBV2 combines with J gene TRBJ2-7, with 7 bases matching TRBD1. This CDR3 comprises 14 residues. The trim removed 7 bases at V and 2 bases at J, leaving 8 bases unmatched. Germline lookup yields CDR1 SNHLY and CDR2 FYNNEI. The CDR3: CASILQGPPYEQYF. Here the CDR3 DNA reads TGTGCCAGCATCTTACAGGGGCCCCCCTACGAGCAGTACTTC. Full variable domain (missing parts from reference TRBV2 and TRBJ2-7): EPEVTQTPSHQVTQMGQEVILRCVPISNHLYFYWYRQILGQKVEFLVSFYNNEISEKSEIFDDQFSVERPDGSNFTLKIRSTKLEDSAMYFCASILQGPPYEQYFGPGTRLTVT.

V usage is TRBV2 and J usage is TRBJ1-2; D unclear. There are 13 residues in the CDR3. Germline CDR1 is SNHLY and CDR2 is FYNNEI. The V end was cut by 5 bases, the J end by 8 bases, with 15 bases between. The chain's CDR3 is CASSWPRAPGYTF. CDR3 nucleotide sequence: TGTGCCAGCAGTTGGCCGAGGGCGCCGGGCTACACCTTC.

The chain has TRBV2 and TRBJ2-7, with 11 bases that match TRBD2. From germline, CDR1 is SNHLY and CDR2 FYNNEI. The CDR3 runs 13 residues. The V segment lost 7 bases and the J segment 4 bases; nucleotides outside the gene matches: 3. The CDR3 coding sequence is TGTGCCAGCATCGGGACTAGCGGTTACGAGCAGTACTTC. Protein: CASIGTSGYEQYF.

CDR3 amino acids: CASSLAGGANSPLHF. CDR3 nucleotide sequence: TGTGCCAGCAGTTTAGCTGGAGGGGCGAATTCACCCCTCCACTTT. The rearrangement links TRBV28 to TRBJ1-6; tentative D call: TRBD1 (5 bases). V was shortened by 2 bases and J by 7 bases, with 12 bases between the two germline ends. The germline CDR1 and CDR2 sequences are MDHEN and SYDVKM. The CDR3 loop spans 15 amino acids. Complete variable domain (other parts from reference TRBV28 and TRBJ1-6): DVKVTQSSRYLVKRTGEKVFLECVQDMDHENMFWYRQDPGLGLRLIYFSYDVKMKEKGDIPEGYSVSREKKERFSLILESASTNQTSMYLCASSLAGGANSPLHFGNGTRLTVT.

The J gene is TRBJ1-3, the V gene TRBV6-1; D is possibly TRBD1 (5 bases). CDR1 is MNHNS, CDR2 SASEGT, per germline. The ends were cut back, 6 bases at V and 0 bases at J, with 9 bases in the middle. The CDR3 consists of 14 residues. CDR3 nucleotides: TGTGCCAGCAGGGACACATTCTCTGGAAACACCATATATTTT. This sequence encodes CASRDTFSGNTIYF.

The chain carries TRBV5-1 and TRBJ1-1; TRBD1 matches at 9 bases. The CDR3 is made up of 17 amino acids. CDR1 and CDR2 (germline): SGHRS, YFSETQ. V was clipped by 2 bases and J by 2 bases; unmatched bases: 10. CDR3 protein: CASSLQTGGPGNTEAFF. The CDR3 DNA reads TGCGCCAGCAGCTTACAAACAGGGGGCCCGGGAAACACTGAAGCTTTCTTT.

This clonotype was counted between two and nine times. The chain has TRBV6-1 and TRBJ2-7, with D tentatively TRBD2 (5 bases). The CDR3 is 15 amino acids. Trimming removed 7 bases at V and 1 base at J, with 17 bases between. The germline V gene encodes CDR1 MNHNS and CDR2 SASEGT. CDR3: CASKLEEGFSYEQYF. The CDR3 DNA sequence: TGTGCCAGCAAATTGGAAGAGGGTTTTTCCTACGAGCAGTACTTC.

This chain connects TRBV12-3 or TRBV12-4 to TRBJ2-7, with TRBD2 matching 8 bases. The J segment lost 5 bases and the V segment lost 5 bases, leaving 8 bases of the junction unmatched. This CDR3 has 14 residues. The CDR3 loop reads CASSRLAPTHEQYF. In DNA, the CDR3 is TGTGCCAGCAGTAGACTAGCGCCCACCCACGAGCAGTACTTC.

The gene calls are TRBV2 and TRBJ1-5; D perhaps matches TRBD1 (6 bases). Trimming took off 5 bases at V and 7 bases at J, with 15 bases between the two ends. The CDR3 contains 14 residues. CDR1 and CDR2 from the germline V gene are SNHLY and FYNNEI. CDR3 coding DNA: TGTGCCAGCAGTTGGGGGGCCGTAGGACAGCCCCAGCATTTT. Amino acid sequence: CASSWGAVGQPQHF.

The chain joins TRBV3-1 to TRBJ2-7; 9 positions agree with TRBD1. The V and J ends lost 4 bases and 3 bases, in that order; junction bases with no gene match: 10. The CDR3 loop spans 16 amino acids. Germline-derived CDR1 and CDR2 are LGHDT and YNNKEL (reference sequence). CDR3 loop: CASSPPRTGAHYEQYF. The DNA of the CDR3 is TGTGCCAGCAGCCCTCCACGGACAGGGGCACACTACGAGCAGTACTTC.

The genes are TRBV7-6 and TRBJ1-1; 7 positions agree with TRBD1. V lost 6 bases, J lost 3 bases, and 10 bases stayed unmatched. The CDR3 length is 15 residues. Germline V CDR1 and CDR2: SGHVS, FNYEAQ. The CDR3 coding sequence is TGTGCCAGCAGTACACAGGAGGGGGCCCACACTGAAGCTTTCTTT. It yields the protein CASSTQEGAHTEAFF. Complete variable domain (other parts from reference TRBV7-6 and TRBJ1-1): GAGVSQSPRYKVTKRGQDVALRCDPISGHVSLYWYRQALGQGPEFLTYFNYEAQQDKSGLPNDRFSAERPEGSISTLTIQRTEQRDSAMYRCASSTQEGAHTEAFFGQGTRLTVV.

The chain combines TRBV11-2 with TRBJ1-2, with 7 bases matching TRBD1. This CDR3 has 15 amino acids. Per the germline V gene, CDR1 is SGHAT and CDR2 is FQNNGV. The V gene end was trimmed by 0 bases and the J gene end by 4 bases; junction bases not matched to a gene: 5. In DNA, the CDR3 is TGTGCCAGCAGCTTAGACACAGGGGCCCCCTATGGCTACACCTTC. Translating it yields CASSLDTGAPYGYTF. Full variable domain (rest looked up from reference TRBV11-2 and TRBJ1-2): EAGVAQSPRYKIIEKRQSVAFWCNPISGHATLYWYQQILGQGPKLLIQFQNNGVVDDSQLPKDRFSAERLKGVDSTLKIQPAKLEDSAVYLCASSLDTGAPYGYTFGSGTRLTVV.

The rearrangement uses TRBV6-2 or TRBV6-3 and TRBJ1-6; D might be TRBD1 (6 bases). The length of the CDR3 is 17 residues. Germline V gene data show CDR1 as MNHEY and CDR2 as SVGEGT. V was trimmed by 2 bases and J by 10 bases, leaving 21 bases between them. The CDR3 sequence: CASSYRDTSAQSSPLHF. The CDR3 DNA reads as TGTGCCAGCAGTTACCGGGACACCAGTGCTCAGTCATCACCCCTCCACTTT.

The chain is built from TRBV6-5 and TRBJ1-1; no reliable D call. Germline V lookup: CDR1 MNHEY, CDR2 SVGAGI. The CDR3 totals 13 residues. Deletions cut 2 bases from V and 3 bases from J, with 7 bases between. CDR3 nucleotides: TGTGCCAGCAGTTACGGGCAGTACACTGAAGCTTTCTTT. Translated, it gives CASSYGQYTEAFF.

This clonotype was seen a few times. The chain carries TRBV10-3 and TRBJ2-1; D ambiguous. V shed 10 bases and J shed 5 bases, with 12 bases lying between them. The CDR3 loop spans 12 amino acids. Germline V lookup: CDR1 ENHRY, CDR2 SYGVKD. The CDR3: CATTGQNNEQFF. CDR3 nucleotides: TGTGCCACCACCGGTCAAAACAATGAGCAGTTCTTC.

This clonotype was counted only a few times. V usage is TRBV10-3 and J usage is TRBJ1-5; D perhaps matches TRBD1 (6 bases). CDR3 size: 14 residues. The germline gives CDR1 ENHRY, CDR2 SYGVKD. V was shortened by 0 bases and J by 4 bases, with 7 bases between the two germline ends. This chain's CDR3 is CAISESDRNQPQHF. In DNA, the CDR3 is TGTGCCATCAGTGAGTCGGACAGAAATCAGCCCCAGCATTTT.

The rearrangement links TRBV5-6 to TRBJ2-1; TRBD2 aligns across 10 bases. The CDR3 consists of 15 residues. Germline trimming cut 0 bases from V and 7 bases from J; bases unmatched to any gene: 4. Germline assignment: CDR1 SGHDT and CDR2 YYEEEE. CDR3 protein: CASSLGSGGRNEQFF. The CDR3 region has the DNA TGTGCCAGCAGCTTGGGTAGCGGGGGGAGGAATGAGCAGTTCTTC.

The V and J genes are TRBV19 and TRBJ2-7; 7 nucleotides align to TRBD1. Germline loops: CDR1 LNHDA, CDR2 SQIVND (reference sequence). Trimming at V came to 6 bases and at J to 4 bases, leaving 3 bases not matched to a gene. The length of the CDR3 is 12 residues. CDR3 in amino acids: CASSTGDYEQYF. The CDR3 nucleotides are TGTGCCAGTAGCACAGGGGATTACGAGCAGTACTTC.

This clonotype has more than one count but fewer than ten. The CDR3 coding sequence is TGTGCCAGCAGTGAACTAGCGGGGGGGCCAGAGACCCAGTACTTC. Encoded protein: CASSELAGGPETQYF. The V and J genes are TRBV6-1 and TRBJ2-5; 12 bases map to TRBD2. V shed 2 bases, J shed 4 bases, and the junction held 2 bases outside the gene matches. There are 15 residues in the CDR3. The V gene's germline CDR1 is MNHNS and CDR2 SASEGT.

The chain employs TRBV6-1 and TRBJ2-5, with TRBD2 identical over 9 bases. This CDR3 has 21 amino acids. Germline CDR1 reads MNHNS; CDR2 reads SASEGT. J lost 4 bases, V lost 5 bases, and 26 bases had no gene match. This CDR3 reads CASSRTRPWVAGEEVRETQYF. Here the CDR3 DNA reads TGTGCCAGCAGTCGAACCCGACCGTGGGTAGCGGGGGAGGAAGTCAGAGAGACCCAGTACTTC.

The CDR3 coding sequence is TGCAGTGCCACTAGCGGGGAGCCATCTTCCCAAGAGACCCAGTACTTC. Amino acid sequence: CSATSGEPSSQETQYF. The chain uses TRBV20-1 and TRBJ2-5; 10 nucleotides agree with TRBD2. This CDR3 has 16 residues. Germline CDR1 is DFQATT and CDR2 is SNEGSKA (reference sequence). The junction had 11 bases not matched to a gene; V was cut back by 6 bases and J by 1 base.

There are a few counts of this clonotype. The rearrangement links TRBV7-9 to TRBJ1-1, with unresolved D. V shed 1 base and J shed 8 bases, with 11 bases lying between them. Germline-derived CDR1 and CDR2 are SEHNR and FQNEAQ (reference sequence). CDR3 size: 13 residues. CDR3 sequence reads: CASSLVGPAEAFF. The CDR3 DNA reads as TGTGCCAGCAGCTTAGTGGGCCCAGCAGAAGCTTTCTTT.